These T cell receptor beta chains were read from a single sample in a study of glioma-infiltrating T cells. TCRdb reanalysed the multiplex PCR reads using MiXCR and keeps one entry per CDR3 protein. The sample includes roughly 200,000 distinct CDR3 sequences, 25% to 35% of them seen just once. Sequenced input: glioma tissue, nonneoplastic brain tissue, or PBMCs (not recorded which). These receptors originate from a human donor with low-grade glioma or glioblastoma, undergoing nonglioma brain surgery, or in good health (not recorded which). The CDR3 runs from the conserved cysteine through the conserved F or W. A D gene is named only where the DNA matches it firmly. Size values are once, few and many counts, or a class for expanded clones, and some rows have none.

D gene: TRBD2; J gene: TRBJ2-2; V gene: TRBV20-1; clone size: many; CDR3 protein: CSARPGLAEVTGELFF; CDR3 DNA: TGCAGTGCTAGACCGGGACTAGCGGAGGTCACCGGGGAGCTGTTTTTT
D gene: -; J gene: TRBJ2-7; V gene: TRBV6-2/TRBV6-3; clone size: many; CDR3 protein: CASRSSWGSYEQYF; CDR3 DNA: TGTGCCAGCAGAAGCTCGTGGGGTTCCTACGAGCAGTACTTC
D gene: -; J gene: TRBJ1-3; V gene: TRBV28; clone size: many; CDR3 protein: CASTTGPNTIYF; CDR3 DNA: TGTGCCAGCACCACGGGCCCGAACACCATATATTTT
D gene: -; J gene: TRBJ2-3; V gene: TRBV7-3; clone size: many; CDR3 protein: CASSFGTGYTDTQYF; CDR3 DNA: TGTGCCAGCAGCTTTGGGACCGGATACACAGATACGCAGTATTTT
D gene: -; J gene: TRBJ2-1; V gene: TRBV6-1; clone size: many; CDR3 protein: CASSPAPYNEQFF; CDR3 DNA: TGTGCCAGCAGTCCCGCCCCCTACAATGAGCAGTTCTTC
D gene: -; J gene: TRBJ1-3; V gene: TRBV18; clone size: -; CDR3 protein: CASSERTDGNTIYF; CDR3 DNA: TGTGCCAGCTCGGAACGGACGGATGGAAACACCATATATTTT
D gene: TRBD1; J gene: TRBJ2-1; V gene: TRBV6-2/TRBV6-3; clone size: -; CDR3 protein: CASSYRGDAIYNEQFF; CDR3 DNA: TGCGCCAGCAGTTACAGGGGGGACGCGATCTACAATGAGCAGTTCTTC
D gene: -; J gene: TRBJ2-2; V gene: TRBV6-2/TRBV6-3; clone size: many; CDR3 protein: CASSRSWVVGGELFF; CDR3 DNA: TGTGCCAGCAGCCGATCCTGGGTCGTAGGCGGGGAGCTGTTTTTT
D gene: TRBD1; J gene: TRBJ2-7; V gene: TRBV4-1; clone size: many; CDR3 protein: CASSQGQGSGYEQYF; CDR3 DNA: TGCGCCAGCAGCCAAGGACAGGGGAGCGGGTACGAGCAGTACTTC
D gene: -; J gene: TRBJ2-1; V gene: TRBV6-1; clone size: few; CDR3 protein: CASSLEQGRYNEQFF; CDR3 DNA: TGTGCCAGCAGCTTGGAACAGGGACGATACAATGAGCAGTTCTTC
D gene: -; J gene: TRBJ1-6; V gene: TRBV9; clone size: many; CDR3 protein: CASSVRWSNSPLHF; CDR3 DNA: TGTGCCAGCAGCGTGAGATGGTCTAATTCACCCCTCCACTTT
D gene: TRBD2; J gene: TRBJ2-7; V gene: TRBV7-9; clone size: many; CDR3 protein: CASSYRAGGISSYEQYF; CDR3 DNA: TGTGCCAGCAGCTATCGAGCGGGAGGCATTAGCTCCTACGAGCAGTACTTC
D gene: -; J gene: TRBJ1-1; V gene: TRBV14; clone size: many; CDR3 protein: CASSPQPSGVTEAFF; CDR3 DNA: TGTGCCAGCAGCCCTCAACCCAGTGGGGTGACTGAAGCTTTCTTT
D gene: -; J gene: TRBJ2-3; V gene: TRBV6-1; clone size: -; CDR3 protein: CARMGAGVDTQYF; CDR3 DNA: TGTGCCAGGATGGGGGCCGGTGTGGATACGCAGTATTTT
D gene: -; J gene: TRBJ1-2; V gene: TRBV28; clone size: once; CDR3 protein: CASRIGAGSSGYTF; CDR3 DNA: TGCGCCAGCAGAATTGGGGCAGGGTCTTCGGGCTACACCTTC
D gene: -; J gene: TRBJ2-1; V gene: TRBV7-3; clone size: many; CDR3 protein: CASSLLPGRHEQFF; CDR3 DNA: TGTGCCAGCAGCCTACTGCCGGGTCGACATGAGCAGTTCTTC
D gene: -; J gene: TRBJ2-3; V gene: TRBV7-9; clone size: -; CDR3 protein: CASSLPRHTDTQYF; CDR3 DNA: TGTGCCAGCAGCTTACCCCGGCATACAGATACGCAGTATTTT
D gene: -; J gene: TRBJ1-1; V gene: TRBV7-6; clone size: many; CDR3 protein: CADAGSTRMNTEAFF; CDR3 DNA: TGTGCCGACGCGGGTTCGACGAGGATGAACACTGAAGCTTTCTTT
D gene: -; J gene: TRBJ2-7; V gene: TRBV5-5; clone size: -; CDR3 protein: CASSAGRTYEQYF; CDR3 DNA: TGTGCCAGCAGCGCAGGACGTACCTACGAGCAGTACTTC
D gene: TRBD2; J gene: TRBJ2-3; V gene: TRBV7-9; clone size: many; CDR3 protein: CASSLEAGGVAQYF; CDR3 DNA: TGTGCCAGCAGCTTAGAAGCGGGAGGGGTGGCGCAGTATTTT
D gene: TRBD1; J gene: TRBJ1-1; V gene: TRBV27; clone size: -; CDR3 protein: CASSRSDRATEAFF; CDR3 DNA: TGTGCCAGCAGTAGATCGGACAGGGCCACTGAAGCTTTCTTT
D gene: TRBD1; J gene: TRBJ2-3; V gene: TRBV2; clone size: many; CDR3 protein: CASIWTGGLTDTQYF; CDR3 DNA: TGTGCCAGCATTTGGACAGGGGGCCTCACAGATACGCAGTATTTT
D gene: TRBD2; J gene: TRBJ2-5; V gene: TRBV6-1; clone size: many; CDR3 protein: CASTNPSGSSETQYF; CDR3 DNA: TGTGCCAGCACTAACCCCAGCGGGAGCAGCGAGACCCAGTACTTC
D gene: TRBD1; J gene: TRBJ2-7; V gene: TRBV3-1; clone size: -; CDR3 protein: CASNQEGQGEQYF; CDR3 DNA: TGTGCCAGCAACCAAGAGGGACAGGGCGAGCAGTACTTC
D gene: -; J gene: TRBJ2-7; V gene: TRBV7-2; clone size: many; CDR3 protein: CASNSSPYEQYF; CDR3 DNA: TGTGCCAGCAACTCCTCCCCCTACGAGCAGTACTTC
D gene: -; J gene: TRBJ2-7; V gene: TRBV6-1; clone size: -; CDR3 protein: CASSGRQVSSYEQYF; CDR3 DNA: TGTGCCAGCAGTGGGCGGCAGGTGAGCTCCTACGAGCAGTACTTC
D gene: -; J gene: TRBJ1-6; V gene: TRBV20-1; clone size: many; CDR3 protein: CSATQQGYNSPLHF; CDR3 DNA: TGCAGTGCTACCCAACAGGGTTATAATTCACCCCTCCACTTT
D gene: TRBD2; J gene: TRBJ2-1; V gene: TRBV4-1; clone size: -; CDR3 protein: CASSQGTSGRSSYNEQFF; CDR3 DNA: TGCGCCAGCAGCCAGGGGACTAGCGGGAGGAGCTCCTACAATGAGCAGTTCTTC
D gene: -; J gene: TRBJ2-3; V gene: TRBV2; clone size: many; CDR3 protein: CASSEGQPSTDTQYF; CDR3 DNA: TGTGCCAGCAGTGAAGGGCAGCCAAGCACAGATACGCAGTATTTT
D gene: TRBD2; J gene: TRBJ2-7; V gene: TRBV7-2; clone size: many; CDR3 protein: CASSPFGEGSYEQYF; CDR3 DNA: TGTGCCAGCAGCCCCTTCGGGGAGGGATCCTACGAGCAGTACTTC
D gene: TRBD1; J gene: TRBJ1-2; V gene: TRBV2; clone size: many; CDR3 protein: CASSGQGAYYGYTF; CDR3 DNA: TGTGCCAGCAGTGGCCAGGGGGCCTACTATGGCTACACCTTC
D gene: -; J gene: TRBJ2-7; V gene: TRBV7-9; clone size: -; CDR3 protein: CASSLDTRDFEQYF; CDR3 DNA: TGTGCCAGCAGCTTAGACACAAGGGACTTCGAGCAGTACTTC
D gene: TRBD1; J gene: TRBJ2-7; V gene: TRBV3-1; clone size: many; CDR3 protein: CASSQAGTGPYEQYF; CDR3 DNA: TGTGCCAGCAGCCAAGCCGGGACAGGTCCCTACGAGCAGTACTTC
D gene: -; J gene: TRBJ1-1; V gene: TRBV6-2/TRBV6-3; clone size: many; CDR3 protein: CASSYSIEAFF; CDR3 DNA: TGTGCCAGCAGTTACTCGATTGAAGCTTTCTTT
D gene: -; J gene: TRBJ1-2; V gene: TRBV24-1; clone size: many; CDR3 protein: CATRGSYGYTF; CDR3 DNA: TGTGCCACACGGGGCAGCTATGGCTACACCTTC
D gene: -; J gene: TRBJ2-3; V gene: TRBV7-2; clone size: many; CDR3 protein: CASSLHPSTDTQYF; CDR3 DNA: TGTGCCAGCAGCTTACACCCATCCACAGATACGCAGTATTTT
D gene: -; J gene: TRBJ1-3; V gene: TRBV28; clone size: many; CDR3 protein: CASRTTDKGNTIYF; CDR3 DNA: TGTGCCAGCAGGACGACAGACAAGGGAAACACCATATATTTT
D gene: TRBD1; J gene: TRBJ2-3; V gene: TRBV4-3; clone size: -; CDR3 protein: CASSQATGDDTQYF; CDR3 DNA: TGCGCCAGCAGCCAAGCAACAGGGGACGATACGCAGTATTTT
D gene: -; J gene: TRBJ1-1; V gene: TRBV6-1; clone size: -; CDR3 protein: CASSEEDLNTEAFF; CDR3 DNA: TGTGCCAGCAGTGAAGAGGACCTGAACACTGAAGCTTTCTTT
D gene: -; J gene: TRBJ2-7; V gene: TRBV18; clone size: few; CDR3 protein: CASSPTGQGTGSYEQYF; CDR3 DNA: TGTGCCAGCTCACCAACCGGGCAGGGGACGGGTTCCTACGAGCAGTACTTC
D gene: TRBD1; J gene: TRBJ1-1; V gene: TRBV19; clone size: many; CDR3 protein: CATDREGTEAFF; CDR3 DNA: TGTGCCACTGACAGGGAAGGCACTGAAGCTTTCTTT
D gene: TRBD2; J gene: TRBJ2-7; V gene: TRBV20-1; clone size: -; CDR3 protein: CSAEGLAGSSYEQYF; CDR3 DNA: TGCAGTGCTGAGGGACTAGCGGGAAGCTCCTACGAGCAGTACTTC
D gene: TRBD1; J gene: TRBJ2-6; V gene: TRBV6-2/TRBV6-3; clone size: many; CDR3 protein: CASSPYHSGTGSGANVLTF; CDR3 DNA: TGTGCCAGCAGTCCTTACCACTCCGGGACAGGCTCTGGGGCCAACGTCCTGACTTTC
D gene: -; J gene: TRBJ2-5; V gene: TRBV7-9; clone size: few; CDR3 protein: CASSLIVRGETQYF; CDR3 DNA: TGTGCCAGCAGCTTAATAGTACGGGGGGAGACCCAGTACTTC
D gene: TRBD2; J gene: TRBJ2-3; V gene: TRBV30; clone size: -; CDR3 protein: CAWSGASGITDTQYF; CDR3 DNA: TGCGCCTGGAGTGGTGCTAGCGGGATTACAGATACGCAGTATTTT